The rows below give T cell receptor beta chains drawn from one sample of a study of cytomegalovirus exposure and HLA in healthy donors. Clones were read by immunoSEQ multiplex PCR, and TCRdb kept only the in-frame ones, dropping some. The data show 350,000 or so clones, with more than 80% seen just once and approximately 0.84% held by the top ten. The material sequenced was PBMCs. The receptor set was obtained from a woman aged 18-29 years in good health and CMV-seronegative. Each CDR3 is given with its conserved first and last residue. A D gene is named only where the DNA matches it firmly. Size tells how often a clone was seen (once, few, many) or the class of an expanded clone, and some rows leave it out.

>TRBJ2-3|.|TRBV28|TRBD2
CASPPAGGAPDTQYF
TGTGCCAGCCCCCCAGCGGGAGGGGCCCCAGATACGCAGTATTTT
>TRBJ2-5|.|TRBV7-9|TRBD2
CASSPGLADQETQYF
TGTGCCAGCAGCCCCGGACTAGCGGATCAAGAGACCCAGTACTTC
>TRBJ1-4|.|TRBV7-7|TRBD1
CASSQGQGAGEKLFF
TGTGCCAGCAGCCAGGGACAGGGGGCTGGTGAAAAACTGTTTTTT
>TRBJ2-7|.|TRBV5-1|.
CASSAPDRHPDEQYF
TGCGCCAGCAGCGCCCCTGACAGGCATCCGGACGAGCAGTACTTC
>TRBJ2-1|.|TRBV14|TRBD2
CASSEERLAGGANEQFF
TGTGCCAGCAGCGAAGAACGTCTAGCGGGAGGAGCAAATGAGCAGTTCTTC
>TRBJ2-1|.|TRBV5-1|TRBD2
CASSFQRDYNEQFF
TGCGCCAGCAGCTTCCAGCGGGACTACAATGAGCAGTTCTTC
>TRBJ2-5|once|TRBV28|TRBD2
CASSSLPADSGEETQYF
TGTGCCAGCAGTTCCCTGCCGGCAGACAGCGGGGAAGAGACCCAGTACTTC
>TRBJ2-7|.|TRBV15|.
CATSPRGRGVSEQYF
TGTGCCACCAGCCCCCGCGGGCGTGGGGTCAGCGAGCAGTACTTC
>TRBJ2-2|.|TRBV15|TRBD2
CATSRPSGSRGELFF
TGTGCCACCAGCAGGCCTAGCGGGAGTAGGGGGGAGCTGTTTTTT
>TRBJ1-5|.|TRBV4-1|.
CASSQDKQAGVGQPQHF
TGCGCCAGCAGCCAAGATAAACAGGCAGGGGTGGGGCAGCCCCAGCATTTT
>TRBJ2-4|.|TRBV27|.
CASSLSSAKNIQYF
TGTGCCAGCAGTTTATCCTCAGCCAAAAACATTCAGTACTTC
>TRBJ2-7|.|TRBV28|.
CASRRDSPYEQYF
TGTGCCAGCAGGAGGGACTCACCCTACGAGCAGTACTTC
>TRBJ1-2|few|TRBV19|TRBD1
CASSRTTGGGYGYTF
TGTGCCAGTAGTCGAACCACAGGGGGCGGATATGGCTACACCTTC
>TRBJ1-5|.|TRBV5-1|.
CASRRDPGMNQPQHF
TGCGCCAGCAGGCGGGACCCTGGGATGAATCAGCCCCAGCATTTT
>TRBJ1-5|.|TRBV28|TRBD1
CASKTGDGNQPQHF
TGTGCCAGCAAGACAGGGGATGGAAATCAGCCCCAGCATTTT
>TRBJ2-7|.|TRBV6-1|TRBD1
CASSAGTGDVSYEQYF
TGTGCCAGCAGTGCCGGGACAGGGGACGTCTCCTACGAGCAGTACTTC
>TRBJ2-7|.|TRBV19|.
CASSRVGDLYEQYF
TGTGCCAGTAGTAGGGTGGGAGACCTCTACGAGCAGTACTTC
>TRBJ1-1|.|TRBV29-1|.
CSGRTDTEAFF
TGCAGCGGGAGGACAGACACTGAAGCTTTCTTT
>TRBJ2-7|few|TRBV2|.
CASITGSSYEQYF
TGTGCCAGCATTACGGGTAGCTCCTACGAGCAGTACTTC
>TRBJ2-3|.|TRBV7-2|.
CASTLGQFTDTQYF
TGTGCCAGCACCCTGGGACAATTCACAGATACGCAGTATTTT
>TRBJ1-5|.|TRBV19|.
CASRTISGAYSNQPQHF
TGTGCCAGTAGAACTATCTCAGGGGCCTATAGCAATCAGCCCCAGCATTTT
>TRBJ2-1|.|TRBV7-9|.
CASRSRLERERNEQFF
TGTGCCAGCAGGTCACGGTTGGAACGGGAGAGGAATGAGCAGTTCTTC
>TRBJ2-1|.|TRBV21-1|.
CASSKVWGSAASGTYNEQFF
TGTGCCAGCAGCAAAGTTTGGGGTTCGGCAGCTAGCGGGACTTACAATGAGCAGTTCTTC
>TRBJ1-1|.|TRBV27|.
CASTTQENTEAFF
TGTGCCAGCACCACACAGGAGAACACTGAAGCTTTCTTT
>TRBJ1-5|.|TRBV28|TRBD1
CASSSTGTGYDQPQHF
TGTGCCAGCAGTTCCACCGGGACAGGGTATGATCAGCCCCAGCATTTT
>TRBJ1-2|.|TRBV5-1|TRBD1
CASSIGTGGTYGYTF
TGCGCCAGCAGCATCGGGACAGGGGGCACCTATGGCTACACCTTC
>TRBJ2-1|.|TRBV18|TRBD2
CASSVTTSGRYYNEQFF
TGTGCCAGCTCAGTCACTACTAGCGGGAGGTACTACAATGAGCAGTTCTTC
>TRBJ2-1|.|TRBV5-6|TRBD2
CASSLSLAGNNEQFF
TGTGCCAGCAGTCTGAGCCTAGCGGGAAACAATGAGCAGTTCTTC
>TRBJ1-1|.|TRBV19|TRBD1
CASSSGQGAATEAFF
TGTGCCAGTAGTTCAGGACAGGGGGCGGCCACTGAAGCTTTCTTT
>TRBJ2-7|.|TRBV10-1|TRBD2
CASSERLAGGPKERDPGQYF
TGCGCCAGCAGTGAGCGACTAGCGGGAGGGCCGAAGGAGAGGGATCCGGGGCAGTACTTC
>TRBJ1-4|once|TRBV9|TRBD1
CASSVSGTGGEKLFF
TGTGCCAGCAGCGTCTCCGGGACAGGTGGGGAAAAACTGTTTTTT
>TRBJ1-2|.|TRBV2|TRBD1
CASRLQGPANYGYTF
TGTGCCAGCAGATTACAGGGGCCCGCTAACTATGGCTACACCTTC
>TRBJ1-1|.|TRBV6-6|.
CASSGGGEAFF
TGTGCCAGCAGTGGCGGCGGTGAAGCTTTCTTT
>TRBJ1-1|.|TRBV5-4|.
CASSVGLATEAFF
TGTGCCAGCAGCGTGGGTTTAGCCACTGAAGCTTTCTTT
>TRBJ2-5|.|TRBV2|.
CACNRAASETQYF
TGTGCCTGCAACAGGGCTGCCAGCGAGACCCAGTACTTC
>TRBJ2-1|.|TRBV2|TRBD1
CASSYRGLNEQFF
TGTGCCAGCAGTTACAGGGGTCTCAATGAGCAGTTCTTC
>TRBJ2-1|.|TRBV29-1|TRBD1
CSVRDRGSYNEQFF
TGCAGCGTTCGGGACAGGGGCTCCTACAATGAGCAGTTCTTC
>TRBJ1-2|.|TRBV27|TRBD1
CASSRTGAVGYTF
TGTGCCAGCAGCCGGACAGGGGCCGTTGGCTACACCTTC
>TRBJ2-7|.|TRBV6-5|.
CASIRAQGSIEQYF
TGTGCCAGCATTAGAGCCCAGGGGTCAATCGAGCAGTACTTC
>TRBJ2-2|.|TRBV5-1|TRBD1
CASSLRQGSGELFF
TGCGCCAGCAGCCTAAGACAGGGGTCCGGGGAGCTGTTTTTT
>TRBJ2-5|.|TRBV30|TRBD2
CAWSVYSGSWETQYF
TGTGCCTGGAGTGTATATAGCGGGAGTTGGGAGACCCAGTACTTC
>TRBJ2-3|.|TRBV7-3|TRBD2
CASSTTSGSHGDTQYF
TGTGCCAGCAGCACGACTAGCGGGAGCCACGGGGATACGCAGTATTTT